The rows below give T cell receptor beta chains drawn from one sample of a study of regulatory T cells in long-lasting Graves disease. TCRdb re-analysed the multiplex PCR reads in MiXCR, keeping a single row per CDR3 protein. The sample comprises 390,000 or so distinct CDR3 sequences, approximately 25% of which are singletons, and 28% rests with the top ten. The sample was peripheral blood mononuclear cells (PBMCs), taken when the disease was refractory, from a patient treated with antithyroid drugs. The source is a woman aged 40 to 49 with Graves disease. The CDR3 runs from the conserved cysteine through the conserved F or W. D genes are given only for firm matches. A clone size is listed for some rows: how often the clone was seen (once, few, many), or a class if it is expanded.

V gene: TRBV28; J gene: TRBJ1-5; clone size: few; D gene: NA; CDR3 protein: CASSLYGRARNQPQHF; CDR3 DNA: TGTGCCAGCAGTTTATATGGCAGGGCGAGAAATCAGCCCCAGCATTTT
V gene: TRBV6-5; J gene: TRBJ1-5; clone size: many; D gene: NA; CDR3 protein: CASSYVSNQPQHF; CDR3 DNA: TGTGCCAGCAGTTATGTCAGCAATCAGCCCCAGCATTTT
V gene: TRBV30; J gene: TRBJ2-7; clone size: NA; D gene: TRBD2; CDR3 protein: CAWSRLADEQYF; CDR3 DNA: TGTGCCTGGAGTAGGCTAGCGGACGAGCAGTACTTC
V gene: TRBV11-2; J gene: TRBJ2-5; clone size: NA; D gene: NA; CDR3 protein: CASSSNGGQPGETQHF; CDR3 DNA: TGCGCCAGCAGCTCAAACGGGGGACAGCCCGGAGAGACCCAGCACTTC
V gene: TRBV7-2; J gene: TRBJ2-7; clone size: many; D gene: TRBD2; CDR3 protein: CASSYLPGGIYEQYF; CDR3 DNA: TGTGCCAGCAGCTACCTTCCGGGGGGGATATACGAGCAGTACTTC
V gene: TRBV28; J gene: TRBJ2-5; clone size: many; D gene: NA; CDR3 protein: CASRPSPGVAETQYF; CDR3 DNA: TGTGCCAGCAGGCCCAGCCCGGGGGTTGCCGAGACCCAGTACTTC
V gene: TRBV9; J gene: TRBJ1-4; clone size: NA; D gene: NA; CDR3 protein: CASSGHTERLFF; CDR3 DNA: TGTGCCAGCAGCGGTCACACGGAGCGACTGTTTTTT
V gene: TRBV12-3/TRBV12-4; J gene: TRBJ1-4; clone size: many; D gene: NA; CDR3 protein: CASSTNRVQSEKLFF; CDR3 DNA: TGTGCCAGCAGTACTAACAGGGTCCAAAGTGAAAAACTGTTTTTT
V gene: TRBV7-9; J gene: TRBJ1-5; clone size: NA; D gene: TRBD1; CDR3 protein: CASSFTGGGNQPQHF; CDR3 DNA: TGTGCCAGCAGCTTCACAGGGGGCGGCAATCAGCCCCAGCATTTT
V gene: TRBV10-1; J gene: TRBJ2-7; clone size: few; D gene: NA; CDR3 protein: CASSDRDSGYEQYF; CDR3 DNA: TGCGCCAGCAGTGACCGGGACAGCGGGTACGAGCAGTACTTC
V gene: TRBV6-1; J gene: TRBJ2-2; clone size: many; D gene: NA; CDR3 protein: CASSRGRVANTGELFF; CDR3 DNA: TGTGCCAGCAGTCGAGGACGGGTGGCGAACACCGGGGAGCTGTTTTTT